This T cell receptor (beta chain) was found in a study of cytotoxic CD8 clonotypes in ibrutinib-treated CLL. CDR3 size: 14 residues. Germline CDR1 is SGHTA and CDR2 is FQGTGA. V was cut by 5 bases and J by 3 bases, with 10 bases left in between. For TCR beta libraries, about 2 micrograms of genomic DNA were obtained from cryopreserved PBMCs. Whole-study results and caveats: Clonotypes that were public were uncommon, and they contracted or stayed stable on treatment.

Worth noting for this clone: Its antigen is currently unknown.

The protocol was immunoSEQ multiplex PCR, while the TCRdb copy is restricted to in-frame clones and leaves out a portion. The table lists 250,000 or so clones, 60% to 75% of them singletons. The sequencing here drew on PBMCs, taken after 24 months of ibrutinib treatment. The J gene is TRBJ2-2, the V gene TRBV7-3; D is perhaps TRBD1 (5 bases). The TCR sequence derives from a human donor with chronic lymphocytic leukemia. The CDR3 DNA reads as TGTGCCAGCAGCCCGAAGACAGACACCGGGGAGCTGTTTTTT. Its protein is CASSPKTDTGELFF.